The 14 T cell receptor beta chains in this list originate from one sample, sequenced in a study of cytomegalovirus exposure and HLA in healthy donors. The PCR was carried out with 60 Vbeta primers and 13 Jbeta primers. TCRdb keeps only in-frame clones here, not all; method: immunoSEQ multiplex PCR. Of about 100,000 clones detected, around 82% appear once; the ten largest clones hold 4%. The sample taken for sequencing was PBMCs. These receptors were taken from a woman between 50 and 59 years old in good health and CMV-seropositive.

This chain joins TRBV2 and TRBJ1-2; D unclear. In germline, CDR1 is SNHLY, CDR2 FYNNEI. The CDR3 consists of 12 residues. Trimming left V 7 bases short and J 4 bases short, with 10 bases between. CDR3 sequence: CASKVASYGYTF. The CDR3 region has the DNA TGTGCCAGCAAGGTAGCTTCCTATGGCTACACCTTC.

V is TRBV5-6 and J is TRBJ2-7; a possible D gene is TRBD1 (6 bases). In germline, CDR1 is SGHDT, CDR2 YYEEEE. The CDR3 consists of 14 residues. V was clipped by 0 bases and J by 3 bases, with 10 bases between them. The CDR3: CASSLAGDIYEQYF. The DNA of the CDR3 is TGTGCCAGCAGCTTGGCAGGGGATATCTACGAGCAGTACTTC. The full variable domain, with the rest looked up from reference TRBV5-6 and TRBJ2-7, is DAGVTQSPTHLIKTRGQQVTLRCSPKSGHDTVSWYQQALGQGPQFIFQYYEEEERQRGNFPDRFSGHQFPNYSSELNVNALLLGDSALYLCASSLAGDIYEQYFGPGTRLTVT.

The DNA for the CDR3 is TGTGCCAGTAATCCTAAGGCGGGGGGCGGTCAGCCCCAGCATTTT. It codes for CASNPKAGGGQPQHF. This chain joins TRBV19 and TRBJ1-5, with D possibly matching TRBD1 (6 bases). Between the trimmed V and J ends, which lost 7 bases and 6 bases, there was a span of 19 bases. The CDR3 spans 15 residues. Germline V CDR1 and CDR2: LNHDA, SQIVND (reference sequence).

For the CDR3, the DNA is TGTGCCAGCAGCTCCTTTGGACAGCTGAACACTGAAGCTTTCTTT. This codes for CASSSFGQLNTEAFF. This sequence joins TRBV9 and TRBJ1-1; weak D call: TRBD1 (6 bases). V lost 4 bases, J lost 0 bases, and 13 bases lay in between. Germline CDR1 is SGDLS and CDR2 is YYNGEE. This CDR3 region has 15 residues.

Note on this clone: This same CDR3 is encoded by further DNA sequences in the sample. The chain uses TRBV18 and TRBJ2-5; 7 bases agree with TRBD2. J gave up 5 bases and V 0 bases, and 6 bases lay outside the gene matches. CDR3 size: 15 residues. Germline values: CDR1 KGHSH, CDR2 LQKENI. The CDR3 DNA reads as TGTGCCAGCTCACCACCGGGGAGGGGTGAGGAGACCCAGTACTTC. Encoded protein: CASSPPGRGEETQYF.

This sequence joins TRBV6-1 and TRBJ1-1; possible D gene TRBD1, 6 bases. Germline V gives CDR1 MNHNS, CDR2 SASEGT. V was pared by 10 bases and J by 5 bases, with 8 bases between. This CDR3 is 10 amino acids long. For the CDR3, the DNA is TGTGCCATAAGGGGGACTGAAGCTTTCTTT. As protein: CAIRGTEAFF.

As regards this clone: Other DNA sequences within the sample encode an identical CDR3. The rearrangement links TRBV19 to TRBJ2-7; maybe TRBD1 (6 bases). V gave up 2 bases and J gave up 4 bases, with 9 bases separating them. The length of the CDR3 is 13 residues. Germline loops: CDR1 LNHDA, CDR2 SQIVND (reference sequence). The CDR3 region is CASSIRQGYEQYF. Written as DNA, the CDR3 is TGTGCCAGTAGTATAAGGCAGGGGTACGAGCAGTACTTC. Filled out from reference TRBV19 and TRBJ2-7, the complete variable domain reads DGGITQSPKYLFRKEGQNVTLSCEQNLNHDAMYWYRQDPGQGLRLIYYSQIVNDFQKGDIAEGYSVSREKKESFPLTVTSAQKNPTAFYLCASSIRQGYEQYFGPGTRLTVT.

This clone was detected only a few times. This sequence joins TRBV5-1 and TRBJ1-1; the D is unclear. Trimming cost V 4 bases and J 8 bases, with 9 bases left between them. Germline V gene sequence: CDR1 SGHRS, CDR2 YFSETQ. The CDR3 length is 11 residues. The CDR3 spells CASSPGREAFF. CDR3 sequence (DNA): TGCGCCAGCAGCCCGGGGAGAGAAGCTTTCTTT.

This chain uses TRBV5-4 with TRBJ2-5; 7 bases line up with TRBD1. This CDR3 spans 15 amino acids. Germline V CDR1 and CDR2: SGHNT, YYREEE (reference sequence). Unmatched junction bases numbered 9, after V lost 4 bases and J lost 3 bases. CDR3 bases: TGTGCCAGCAGCCGGGACAGCCTTTTTGAAGAGACCCAGTACTTC. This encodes CASSRDSLFEETQYF.

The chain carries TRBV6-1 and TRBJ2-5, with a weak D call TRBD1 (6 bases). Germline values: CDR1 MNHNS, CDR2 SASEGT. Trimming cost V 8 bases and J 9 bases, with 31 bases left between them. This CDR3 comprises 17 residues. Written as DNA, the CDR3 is TGTGCCAGCGGTGGTGGTGTCACTCTCAGGGGTCCACTACCCCAGTACTTC. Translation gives CASGGGVTLRGPLPQYF.

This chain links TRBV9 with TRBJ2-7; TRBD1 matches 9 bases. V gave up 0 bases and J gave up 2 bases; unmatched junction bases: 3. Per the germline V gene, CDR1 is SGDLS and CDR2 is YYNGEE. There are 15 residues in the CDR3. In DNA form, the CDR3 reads TGTGCCAGCAGCGTAGTAGGGACAGGGACCTACGAGCAGTACTTC. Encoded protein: CASSVVGTGTYEQYF.

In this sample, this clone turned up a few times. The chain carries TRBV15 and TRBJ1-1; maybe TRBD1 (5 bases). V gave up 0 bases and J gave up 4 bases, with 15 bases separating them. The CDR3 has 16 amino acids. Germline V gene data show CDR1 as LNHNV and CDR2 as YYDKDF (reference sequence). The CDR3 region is CATSRERIGRGTEAFF. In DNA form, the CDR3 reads TGTGCCACCAGCAGAGAGAGGATAGGAAGGGGCACTGAAGCTTTCTTT.

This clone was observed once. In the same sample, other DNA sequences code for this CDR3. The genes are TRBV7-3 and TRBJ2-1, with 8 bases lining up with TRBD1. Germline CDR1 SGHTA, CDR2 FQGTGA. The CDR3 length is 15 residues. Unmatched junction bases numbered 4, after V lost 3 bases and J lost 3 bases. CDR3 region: CASSLGTGVYNEQFF. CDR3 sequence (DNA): TGTGCCAGCAGCTTGGGGACAGGAGTCTACAATGAGCAGTTCTTC. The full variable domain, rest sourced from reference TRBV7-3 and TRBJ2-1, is GAGVSQTPSNKVTEKGKYVELRCDPISGHTALYWYRQSLGQGPEFLIYFQGTGAADDSGLPNDRFFAVRPEGSVSTLKIQRTERGDSAVYLCASSLGTGVYNEQFFGPGTRLTVL.

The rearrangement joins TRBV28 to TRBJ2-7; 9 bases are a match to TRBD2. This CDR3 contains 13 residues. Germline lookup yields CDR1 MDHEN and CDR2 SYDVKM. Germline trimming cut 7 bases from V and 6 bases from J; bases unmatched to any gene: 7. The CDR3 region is CASKASGTVEQYF. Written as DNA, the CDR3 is TGTGCCAGCAAAGCTAGCGGGACGGTCGAGCAGTACTTC.